This record covers a single T cell receptor beta chain. It has no known antigen specificity. Per-base qualities were not stored, and no clone one base away is much larger. The data belong to a study of T cell responses to AZD1222 COVID-19 vaccine (dated by TCRdb to the early 2020s). Describing the broader study: A total of 230 to 250 trial participants underwent TCR sequencing, of whom around 200 received two doses of AZD1222 and around 25 received two doses of the MenACWY control vaccine. Trial participants were enrolled by age into subgroups of 18-55, 56-69 and 70-plus years, and around 140, 26 and 57 TCR-sequenced participants, respectively, were included in these subgroups. Overall results and qualifications from the work: Because no day 14 peak-response samples were available, the repertoires could be characterized only after the peak T cell response. Reportedly, almost half of the unique spike-specific TCRs recognized epitopes lying outside the regions that are mutated in the B.1.351 and B.1.1.7 variants. Vaccine-associated CD4 TCRs spanned the whole spike protein, with dominant responses in regions 160-218 and 743-854. In the small 56-69-year group, the increase in depth fell short of significance, most likely because of low power. Most participants were white British and females outnumbered males, and the authors suggested that clonal diversity may have been underestimated. Only six AZD1222 recipients were SARS-CoV-2 seropositive at baseline, limiting conclusions about previously exposed vaccinees. Spike-specific TCR breadth and depth rose significantly after two AZD1222 doses compared with day 0 and with MenACWY recipients.

The CDR3 regions of human TCRbeta chains were analyzed by immunosequencing. In the original analysis: Repertoire TCRs were checked for matches against a reference library of SARS-CoV-2-specific TCRs that had been generated using the MIRA antigen-specificity platform. Breadth was defined as the fraction of unique TCRs that were SARS-CoV-2-associated, and depth was defined as the fraction of total T cells that were SARS-CoV-2-associated. Using the MIRA data, each spike-specific TCR was mapped to the spike region that the TCR reacts to and placed in a CD4 or CD8 class. Log10-transformed breadth and depth values were compared by one-way ANOVA with Sidak's multiple comparisons tests. TCRdb took this table from immuneACCESS and kept in-frame rearrangements with V and J called. Such tables lack part of the clones; where checked against another copy, unresolved V genes explain under half of the gap, and the rest is unexplained. V, J and clone size derive from that table, while D and trimming were established from the DNA sequence. Recorded for this sample are some 100,000 clones; around 87% of them occurred a single time. The biggest ten clones account for more than 8.5% of the sample.

The CDR3, cysteine through phenylalanine, is 17 amino acids long. Of the read, only the CDR3 DNA is kept; its 51 bases are in frame from base 1. CDR1 and CDR2, per the germline V gene, are SGHDT and YYEEEE. V trim: 2 bases; J trim: 2 bases; unmatched bases: 10. The time point label of this sample denotes: about 28 days (+/-7) after the second vaccine dose. Because spike-specific TCR depth and breadth did not differ between the two schedules, AZD1222 recipients who got a second dose at roughly 4 weeks were pooled with those who got a second dose at roughly 12 weeks. Vaccinee samples were obtained from the UK trials COV001 and COV002, which included a single-blind randomized controlled phase 2/3 trial of AZD1222 (ChAdOx1 nCoV-19) in healthy adults. For TCRbeta chain sequencing, PBMC samples were collected from trial participants at day 0 and at day 28 after the second dose.

The receptor was derived from an adult who received the AZD1222 COVID-19 vaccine. The material sequenced was peripheral blood, taken 28 days after the second AZD1222 dose. The rearrangement combines TRBV5-6 with TRBJ2-1; 7 central nucleotides agree with TRBD2. The DNA reads as follows: TGTGCCAGCAGCTTTAAGACGGGAGGACACCCCTACAATGAGCAGTTCTTC. Its translation is CASSFKTGGHPYNEQFF.